Following are 31 T cell receptor beta chains from one sample sequenced in a study of a mutant IDH1 vaccine in newly diagnosed glioma. Time point given: week 35, safety follow-up. Vaccination used 300 ug of mutant IDH1 20-mer peptide per dose, with topical imiquimod. The repertoire was sequenced with immunoSEQ multiplex PCR; TCRdb's copy has only in-frame clones and lacks some. The data show 45,000 to 60,000 clones, more than 75% seen once. Antigens of these TCRs are unknown. The source was PBMCs, collected from a glioma patient whose treatment included an IDH1 peptide vaccine. Source of these receptors: a woman aged 40 to 50 with glioma.

This clone was detected a few times. The chain has TRBV27 and TRBJ2-7; 12 nucleotides align to TRBD2. Germline V CDR1 and CDR2: MNHEY, SMNVEV (reference sequence). This CDR3 is built from 15 residues. V dropped 5 bases and J dropped 4; count of bases not matched to a gene: 6. In DNA form, the CDR3 reads TGTGCCAGCAGTAGCCCGACTAGCGGGGGTTACGAGCAGTACTTC. The encoded protein is CASSSPTSGGYEQYF.

This sequence joins TRBV5-1 and TRBJ1-6; no definite D call. Germline lookup yields CDR1 SGHRS and CDR2 YFSETQ. This CDR3 spans 13 amino acids. V was pared by 0 bases and J by 6 bases, with 4 bases between. DNA for the CDR3: TGCGCCAGCAGCTTGGAGCTTAATTCACCCCTCCACTTT. This codes for CASSLELNSPLHF.

The chain links TRBV11-1 to TRBJ2-7; 7 bases agree with TRBD1. The ends lost 5 bases at V and 5 bases at J; junction bases unmatched: 15. The CDR3 sequence is 16 residues long. Germline V gives CDR1 SGHAT, CDR2 FQDESV (reference sequence). CDR3 region: CASSLRQGLPLDEQYF. DNA of the CDR3: TGTGCCAGCAGCCTTCGACAGGGCCTACCACTCGACGAGCAGTACTTC.

V usage is TRBV2 and J usage is TRBJ1-2; D might be TRBD1 (5 bases). There are 13 residues in the CDR3. V gave up 6 bases and J gave up 4 bases, with 12 bases separating them. CDR1 is SNHLY and CDR2 is FYNNEI in the germline V gene. The CDR3 DNA sequence: TGTGCCAGCAGCCAATTGACAGTCTATGGCTACACCTTC. This encodes CASSQLTVYGYTF.

There are a few counts of this clone. The CDR3 spells CAWSVGTEAFF. The CDR3 DNA sequence: TGTGCCTGGAGTGTAGGTACTGAAGCTTTCTTT. This chain uses TRBV30 with TRBJ1-1; no firm D call. Trimming removed 0 bases from V and 5 bases from J, with 4 bases in between. This CDR3 comprises 11 residues. Germline values: CDR1 GTSNPN, CDR2 SVGIG (reference sequence).

The CDR3 loop reads CASSVGTGYGYTF. The CDR3 DNA is TGTGCCAGTAGTGTTGGGACAGGCTATGGCTACACCTTC. The rearrangement joins TRBV19 to TRBJ1-2, with TRBD1 matching 8 bases. V gave up 5 bases and J gave up 4 bases; unmatched junction bases: 3. The CDR3 is made up of 13 amino acids. In germline, CDR1 is LNHDA, CDR2 SQIVND (reference sequence). Supplemented by reference TRBV19 and TRBJ1-2, the full variable domain reads DGGITQSPKYLFRKEGQNVTLSCEQNLNHDAMYWYRQDPGQGLRLIYYSQIVNDFQKGDIAEGYSVSREKKESFPLTVTSAQKNPTAFYLCASSVGTGYGYTFGSGTRLTVV.

The rearrangement links TRBV6-5 to TRBJ1-2; 7 nucleotides line up with TRBD1. V was pared by 11 bases and J by 8 bases, with 11 bases of the junction left unmatched. CDR3 length: 12 amino acids. Germline CDR1 and CDR2: MNHEY and SVGAGI. The CDR3 DNA is TGTGCCTGCGGAACAGGGGTTGACGGCTACACCTTC. Protein product: CACGTGVDGYTF.

This chain uses TRBV7-9 with TRBJ1-2, with a weak D call TRBD1 (5 bases). Trimming removed 1 base at V and 4 bases at J, with 10 bases between. Germline assignment: CDR1 SEHNR and CDR2 FQNEAQ (reference sequence). The CDR3 runs 14 residues. CDR3 residues: CASSLVIGGYGYTF. DNA of the CDR3: TGTGCCAGCAGCTTAGTAATCGGGGGCTATGGCTACACCTTC. Supplemented by reference TRBV7-9 and TRBJ1-2, the full variable domain reads DTGVSQNPRHKITKRGQNVTFRCDPISEHNRLYWYRQTLGQGPEFLTYFQNEAQLEKSRLLSDRFSAERPKGSFSTLEIQRTEQGDSAMYLCASSLVIGGYGYTFGSGTRLTVV.

This clone was detected only a few times. The chain has TRBV14 and TRBJ1-1, with unresolved D. This CDR3 is built from 16 residues. CDR1 SGHDN and CDR2 FVKESK come from the germline V gene. Trimming shortened V by 2 bases and J by 4 bases, and 17 bases separated the two germline ends. This chain's CDR3 is CASSQMFSTRGTEAFF. The DNA of the CDR3 is TGTGCCAGCAGCCAAATGTTTTCAACCCGTGGCACTGAAGCTTTCTTT.

The chain uses TRBV5-8 and TRBJ2-3, with D maybe TRBD1 (5 bases). Between the trimmed V and J ends, which lost 1 base and 2 bases, there was a span of 8 bases. The CDR3 extends over 14 amino acids. Germline lookup yields CDR1 SGHTS and CDR2 YDEGEE. CDR3 in DNA: TGTGCCAGCAGCTTGCAGGGAATCACAGATACGCAGTATTTT. It is translated as CASSLQGITDTQYF.

V is TRBV6-1 and J is TRBJ1-5, with D maybe TRBD1 (6 bases). Germline V lookup: CDR1 MNHNS, CDR2 SASEGT. This CDR3 comprises 18 residues. Deletions cut 0 bases from V and 2 bases from J, with 17 bases between. The CDR3 coding sequence is TGTGCCAGCAGTGAAGCGGTGCGGGCAGGGGCGGGCAATCAGCCCCAGCATTTT. It yields the protein CASSEAVRAGAGNQPQHF.

This sequence joins TRBV2 and TRBJ2-5; no clear D gene. V was cut by 4 bases and J by 5 bases, with 14 bases left in between. CDR3 size: 14 residues. Germline CDR1 is SNHLY and CDR2 is FYNNEI. The CDR3 DNA is TGTGCCAGCAGTGTGGGTAGCCAAGGGGAGACCCAGTACTTC. It specifies CASSVGSQGETQYF.

The chain carries TRBV19 and TRBJ1-1; unclear D gene. The length of the CDR3 is 15 residues. Germline-derived CDR1 and CDR2 are LNHDA and SQIVND (reference sequence). The V end was cut by 7 bases, the J end by 11 bases, with 26 bases between. The CDR3, as DNA: TGTGCCAGTACCCCAAGATCGGCCAAGGGTGTAAGGGCTTTCTTT. Translated: CASTPRSAKGVRAFF.

The chain uses TRBV27 and TRBJ1-6; D is uncertain. Germline V gene sequence: CDR1 MNHEY, CDR2 SMNVEV (reference sequence). Trimming removed 2 bases from V and 3 bases from J, with 17 bases in between. The CDR3 spans 18 residues. The CDR3 DNA sequence: TGTGCCAGCAGTTTAAAGCCGACGACCGTAAACTATAATTCACCCCTCCACTTT. It codes for CASSLKPTTVNYNSPLHF.

The chain joins TRBV30 to TRBJ2-7, with 7 bases fitting TRBD1. V dropped 5 bases and J dropped 2; count of bases not matched to a gene: 6. Per germline, CDR1 GTSNPN and CDR2 SVGIG (reference sequence). The CDR3 loop spans 13 amino acids. CDR3 sequence: CAWGQDLAYEQYF. In nucleotides, the CDR3 is TGTGCCTGGGGACAGGACCTCGCCTACGAGCAGTACTTC.

The DNA of the CDR3 is TGTGCCAGCAGCCAACAGATCAGGGACACTGAAGCTTTCTTT. Its translation: CASSQQIRDTEAFF. The rearrangement uses TRBV7-9 and TRBJ1-1; perhaps TRBD1 as D (5 bases). V was trimmed by 5 bases and J by 3 bases, leaving 13 bases between them. The CDR3 consists of 14 residues. In germline, CDR1 is SEHNR, CDR2 FQNEAQ (reference sequence).

The V gene is TRBV4-1, the J gene TRBJ2-7; tentatively, D is TRBD1 (6 bases). Trimming removed 0 bases at V and 4 bases at J, with 13 bases between. Germline V gene sequence: CDR1 MGHRA, CDR2 YSYEKL. The CDR3 is 15 residues long. CDR3 in amino acids: CASSQDGNQGYEQYF. The CDR3 DNA reads as TGCGCCAGCAGCCAAGACGGAAATCAGGGGTACGAGCAGTACTTC.

This clone came up once. The chain recombines TRBV14 with TRBJ1-2, with 8 bases aligning to TRBD1. This CDR3 is 15 amino acids long. CDR1 is SGHDN and CDR2 is FVKESK in the germline V gene. The trim removed 4 bases at V and 4 bases at J, leaving 8 bases unmatched. CDR3 protein: CASSPWAGGGYGYTF. In DNA form, the CDR3 reads TGTGCCAGCAGCCCCTGGGCAGGGGGCGGCTATGGCTACACCTTC.

This clone was counted only a few times. This chain uses TRBV30 with TRBJ1-2, with a possible D match to TRBD1 (5 bases). From germline, CDR1 is GTSNPN and CDR2 SVGIG (reference sequence). Trimming pared 1 base from V and 4 bases from J, leaving 10 bases between. CDR3 size: 13 residues. The CDR3 loop is CAWSEPGTYGYTF. For the CDR3, the DNA is TGTGCCTGGAGTGAGCCAGGGACCTATGGCTACACCTTC.

The V call is TRBV2, the J call TRBJ2-5; tentatively, D is TRBD1 or TRBD2 (5 bases each). CDR3 size: 14 residues. Trimming removed 5 bases at V and 6 bases at J, with 16 bases between. CDR1 and CDR2 from the germline V gene are SNHLY and FYNNEI. For the CDR3, the DNA is TGTGCCAGCAGTCCGGGCAGGGACGCAAAGACCCAGTACTTC. Amino acids: CASSPGRDAKTQYF.

The chain has TRBV5-1 and TRBJ2-1; 9 bases are shared with TRBD2. This CDR3 has 15 residues. J gave up 0 bases and V 7 bases, and 5 bases lay outside the gene matches. Germline assignment: CDR1 SGHRS and CDR2 YFSETQ. The CDR3 DNA is TGCGCCAGCGGCGTAGCGGGAGACTCCTACAATGAGCAGTTCTTC. It is translated as CASGVAGDSYNEQFF.

The chain carries TRBV2 and TRBJ2-1; tentatively, D is TRBD1 (6 bases). The V end was cut by 7 bases, the J end by 2 bases, with 27 bases between. There are 19 residues in the CDR3. Germline assignment: CDR1 SNHLY and CDR2 FYNNEI. CDR3 in DNA: TGTGCCAGCACCAGGGGTTTTAGCCTTTTTTTTGGAACCTACAATGAGCAGTTCTTC. This sequence encodes CASTRGFSLFFGTYNEQFF.

This chain links TRBV18 with TRBJ2-7; tentatively, D is TRBD1 (6 bases). The CDR3 is 14 amino acids. Germline lookup yields CDR1 KGHSH and CDR2 LQKENI. V lost 6 bases, J lost 0 bases, and 12 bases lay in between. In nucleotides, the CDR3 is TGTGCCAGCTCCTTCGGACAGCTCTCCTACGAGCAGTACTTC. It translates to CASSFGQLSYEQYF.

V usage is TRBV20-1 and J usage is TRBJ2-7; possibly TRBD2 for D (5 bases). Trimming cost V 5 bases and J 7 bases, with 9 bases left between them. This CDR3 spans 10 amino acids. Germline V gene sequence: CDR1 DFQATT, CDR2 SNEGSKA (reference sequence). The CDR3 nucleotides read TGCAGTGCTGGACTCGGAGAGCAGTACTTC. This encodes CSAGLGEQYF.

The rearrangement uses TRBV6-1 and TRBJ2-5; weak D call: TRBD1 (6 bases). With 7 bases removed from V and 5 bases from J, the gap between germline ends came to 17 bases. CDR1 is MNHNS and CDR2 is SASEGT in the germline V gene. There are 14 residues in the CDR3. The CDR3, as DNA: TGTGCCAGCAACCCAACAGGGAAGAGGGAGACCCAGTACTTC. Protein: CASNPTGKRETQYF.

The chain couples TRBV7-8 to TRBJ1-6; D is uncertain. The CDR3 sequence is 14 residues long. Looked up from germline, CDR1 is SGHVS and CDR2 is FQNEAQ. Trimming cost V 6 bases and J 10 bases, with 16 bases left between them. CDR3 sequence: CASRRTSAISPLHF. CDR3 sequence (DNA): TGTGCCAGCAGGCGAACGTCGGCCATCTCACCCCTCCACTTT.

The CDR3 DNA reads TGTGCCAGCAGTGAGTGGGCCTACGAGCAGTACTTC. The encoded protein is CASSEWAYEQYF. This sequence joins TRBV6-1 and TRBJ2-7; D unclear. The CDR3 sequence is 12 residues long. Germline CDR1 and CDR2: MNHNS and SASEGT. Trimming shortened V by 3 bases and J by 2 bases, and 5 bases separated the two germline ends.

The chain employs TRBV7-9 and TRBJ2-1; the match to TRBD2 covers 11 bases. The CDR3 totals 16 residues. With V trimmed by 5 bases and J by 1 base, 4 bases remained unmatched. Looked up from germline, CDR1 is SEHNR and CDR2 is FQNEAQ (reference sequence). CDR3 DNA: TGTGCCAGCAGCATTACTAGCGGGAGTTCCTACAATGAGCAGTTCTTC. This gives the protein CASSITSGSSYNEQFF.

The CDR3 bases are TGTGCCAGCAGCCAAGGACTGGACAGGGTGTGGGAGCAGTACTTC. This encodes CASSQGLDRVWEQYF. The chain joins TRBV4-2 to TRBJ2-7; 8 bases fit TRBD1. The CDR3 is 15 residues long. V shed 1 base, J shed 7 bases, and the junction held 9 bases outside the gene matches. Germline values: CDR1 LGHNA, CDR2 YNFKEQ.

The rearrangement uses TRBV18 and TRBJ1-1, with D tentatively TRBD1 (6 bases). The CDR3 covers 12 residues. Germline values: CDR1 KGHSH, CDR2 LQKENI. The V gene lost 3 bases and the J gene lost 8 bases, with 10 bases spanning the gap. The CDR3: CASSPTGPEAFF. In DNA, the CDR3 is TGTGCCAGCTCACCTACAGGGCCAGAAGCTTTCTTT.

The chain recombines TRBV4-1 with TRBJ2-7, with D perhaps TRBD2 (6 bases). This CDR3 has 15 residues. Germline V gives CDR1 MGHRA, CDR2 YSYEKL. V lost 1 base and J 2 bases, leaving 12 bases between the germline ends. The DNA of the CDR3 is TGCGCCAGCAGCCAAGGCAATCCGGGAGCCTACGAGCAGTACTTC. Its protein is CASSQGNPGAYEQYF.